These 14 T cell receptor beta chains originate from one sample sequenced in a study of molecular identifiers for immune sequencing clone quantification. TCRdb ran MiXCR on the PCR reads and lists one entry per CDR3 protein. In the table there are about 640,000 distinct CDR3 sequences, 20% of which are singletons. Sequenced material: naive CD8+ T cells from blood, with Jurkat cell RNA spiked in. Subset described: FACS-sorted CD8+CD4-CCR7+CD45RA+ naive T cells. The receptors originated from a human donor in good health. Some libraries in this study had Jurkat cell RNA spiked in.

This clonotype was seen repeatedly, ten times or more. This chain uses TRBV20-1 with TRBJ2-4; TRBD1 aligns across 7 bases. This CDR3 has 13 amino acids. Germline values: CDR1 DFQATT, CDR2 SNEGSKA (reference sequence). The J segment lost 7 bases and the V segment lost 2 bases, leaving 5 bases of the junction unmatched. For the CDR3, the DNA is TGCAGTGCTAGATCCCAGGGGGAGAACATTCAGTACTTC. Its translation is CSARSQGENIQYF.

J is TRBJ2-7 and V is TRBV27, with D possibly TRBD1 on 6 matching bases. Trimming stripped 5 bases from V and 3 bases from J, with 14 bases between. This CDR3 comprises 14 residues. The germline gives CDR1 MNHEY, CDR2 SMNVEV (reference sequence). This CDR3 is CASSHGTLRYEQYF. The DNA of the CDR3 is TGTGCCAGCAGTCACGGGACACTTCGCTACGAGCAGTACTTC.

The V and J genes are TRBV7-9 and TRBJ2-1; D ambiguous. The CDR3 is 12 amino acids. In germline, CDR1 is SEHNR, CDR2 FQNEAQ (reference sequence). V lost 5 bases and J 7 bases, leaving 9 bases between the germline ends. The CDR3, as DNA: TGTGCCAGCAGCCTGCGCATGAATGAGCAGTTCTTC. Translation gives CASSLRMNEQFF.

This clonotype was seen repeatedly, ten times or more. The rearrangement joins TRBV27 to TRBJ2-3; D is perhaps TRBD2 (5 bases). The CDR3 spans 14 residues. Trimming left V 3 bases short and J 0 bases short, with 7 bases between. The germline V gene encodes CDR1 MNHEY and CDR2 SMNVEV (reference sequence). The CDR3 nucleotides read TGTGCCAGCAGTTTCCGGGGTAGCACAGATACGCAGTATTTT. It translates to CASSFRGSTDTQYF.

This clonotype was observed at least ten times. This chain joins TRBV4-1 and TRBJ2-3; D gene ambiguous. This CDR3 spans 14 amino acids. V gave up 0 bases and J gave up 2 bases, with 6 bases separating them. Germline V lookup: CDR1 MGHRA, CDR2 YSYEKL. The CDR3 protein is CASSQDGPTDTQYF. The DNA of the CDR3 is TGCGCCAGCAGCCAAGACGGGCCCACAGATACGCAGTATTTT.

This clonotype was seen ten or more times. The rearrangement uses TRBV12-3 or TRBV12-4 and TRBJ2-5, with TRBD2 matching 8 bases. V dropped 4 bases and J dropped 4; count of bases not matched to a gene: 8. The CDR3 sequence is 15 residues long. The CDR3 here is CASSSAAGGGETQYF. The DNA of the CDR3 is TGTGCCAGCAGTTCCGCCGCGGGGGGAGGAGAGACCCAGTACTTC.

This chain links TRBV7-2 with TRBJ2-7; 11 nucleotides align to TRBD1. This CDR3 contains 15 residues. V was pared by 7 bases and J by 4 bases, with 9 bases of the junction left unmatched. CDR1 and CDR2 from the germline V gene are SGHTA and FQGNSA. The CDR3 sequence is CASNPGQGALYEQYF. CDR3 nucleotides: TGTGCCAGCAACCCCGGACAGGGGGCGCTTTACGAGCAGTACTTC.

This clonotype was detected ten times or more. The chain recombines TRBV25-1 with TRBJ1-1; 9 nucleotides line up with TRBD1. V shed 5 bases, J shed 4 bases, and the junction held 8 bases outside the gene matches. This CDR3 comprises 15 residues. CDR1 and CDR2 (germline): MGHDK, SYGVNS. CDR3 loop: CASSLTGTGLTEAFF. CDR3 coding DNA: TGTGCCAGCAGTTTAACCGGGACAGGGCTCACTGAAGCTTTCTTT.

This clonotype has a count of ten or more. V is TRBV27 and J is TRBJ2-7, with a tentative D call TRBD1 (7 bases). Trimming took off 5 bases at V and 1 base at J, with 9 bases between the two ends. This CDR3 region has 13 residues. Germline CDR1 is MNHEY and CDR2 is SMNVEV (reference sequence). CDR3 protein: CASSAGQSYEQYF. The CDR3 region has the DNA TGTGCCAGCAGTGCGGGACAGTCCTACGAGCAGTACTTC.

This clonotype has ten or more counts. The chain links TRBV6-5 to TRBJ2-5; the D is unclear. The CDR3 runs 15 residues. In germline, CDR1 is MNHEY, CDR2 SVGAGI. The V end was cut by 2 bases, the J end by 4 bases, with 14 bases between. As DNA, the CDR3 is TGTGCCAGCAGTTACCCACAAGAAGGACGAGAGACCCAGTACTTC. Translating it yields CASSYPQEGRETQYF.

This clonotype was counted ten times or more. This chain uses TRBV11-2 with TRBJ2-6; a weak D match, TRBD2 (6 bases). From germline, CDR1 is SGHAT and CDR2 FQNNGV. This CDR3 has 15 residues. V lost 5 bases and J lost 9, with 17 bases in between. The CDR3 here is CASSIDPGTLNVLTF. The CDR3, as DNA: TGTGCCAGCAGCATCGACCCCGGGACTCTCAACGTCCTGACTTTC.

The V call is TRBV5-6, the J call TRBJ2-2; TRBD2 matches 8 bases. The CDR3 runs to 16 residues. CDR1 is SGHDT, CDR2 YYEEEE, per germline. The V gene end was trimmed by 4 bases and the J gene end by 4 bases; junction bases not matched to a gene: 9. The CDR3 is CASSLEREMGTGELFF. CDR3 DNA sequence: TGTGCCAGCAGCCTCGAGCGGGAGATGGGCACCGGGGAGCTGTTTTTT.

In its sample, this clonotype was seen many times. The CDR3 region has the DNA TGTGCCAGCAGTTACTCTATGGGTTACGAGCAGTACTTC. It specifies CASSYSMGYEQYF. The V call is TRBV6-6, the J call TRBJ2-7; D gene ambiguous. This CDR3 comprises 13 residues. Trimming cost V 0 bases and J 4 bases, with 7 bases left between them. The germline V gene has CDR1 MNHNY and CDR2 SVGAGI (reference sequence).

This clonotype was observed a handful of times. V gene TRBV10-3 combines with J gene TRBJ1-1; 10 bases are a match to TRBD1. The CDR3 contains 15 residues. V shed 7 bases, J shed 3 bases, and the junction held 8 bases outside the gene matches. Germline CDR1 and CDR2: ENHRY and SYGVKD. This chain's CDR3 is CAITLGQGWDTEAFF. CDR3 bases: TGTGCCATCACCCTGGGACAGGGGTGGGACACTGAAGCTTTCTTT.